This T cell receptor beta chain was sequenced in a study of tumor-infiltrating lymphocytes in primary liver carcinoma. Study-wide background: Tissue type made little difference to sample yields of roughly 3.5 to 7.5 million productive TCRbeta reads.

In germline, CDR1 is SGHAT, CDR2 FQNNGV. This CDR3 contains 14 residues. To note about this clonotype: Its antigen is undetermined. At one end, the junction sequence differs from germline, possibly due to a read error.

Study-level results: The bulk unsorted samples meant that CD4+ and CD8+ repertoires went uncompared.

Blood RNA came from unsorted whole blood; germline DNA was also extracted. A constant-region primer primed TCR beta cDNA synthesis from 400 to 550 ng of total RNA. Slightly modified ARM-PCR, run as three nested multiplex PCR rounds, produced the TCR beta libraries. TRBV1-TRBV30 forward primers paired with a C-beta reverse primer were used in the first two PCR rounds, which ran about 11 cycles each. One entry per CDR3 protein results from TCRdb running MiXCR on the multiplex PCR reads. The sample has a few hundred thousand distinct CDR3 sequences; around three fifths are singletons. This chain connects TRBV11-2 to TRBJ2-1; D not certain. The source is a woman aged 25-40 years with primary liver carcinoma and hepatitis B virus infection. Source material: peripheral blood. DNA of the CDR3: TGTGCCAGCAGCCTCGAATCCTCCTACAATGAACAGTTCTTC. Protein sequence: CASSLESSYNEQFF.